The 25 T cell receptor beta chains below were found in one sample sequenced in a study of siplizumab effects on memory and regulatory T cells (dated by TCRdb to about 2019). The method behind the library was the immunoSEQ multiplex PCR assay. The clones in this table, taken by TCRdb from immuneACCESS, are in-frame only. Not every clone is retained; where verified, under half of the shortfall comes from an unresolved V gene, and the cause of the rest is unknown. For this sample there are about 63,000 clones; over 65% appear just once. 3.5% to 4% of the sample belongs to the ten largest clones. Material: memory CD4+ T cells sorted from blood. The label giving this sample's cell subset or site can be read as: unstimulated CD4+ memory T cells. The source of these receptors is a human donor in good health.

The chain joins TRBV9 to TRBJ2-3, with D tentatively TRBD1 (6 bases). V was pared by 0 bases and J by 5 bases, with 10 bases between. This CDR3 contains 14 residues. The germline CDR1 and CDR2 sequences are SGDLS and YYNGEE. In DNA form, the CDR3 reads TGTGCCAGCAGCGTAGGGCAGGGGCTAGATACGCAGTATTTT. Protein sequence: CASSVGQGLDTQYF.

The chain links TRBV19 to TRBJ1-2; TRBD1 agrees at 9 bases. V was clipped by 5 bases and J by 6 bases; unmatched bases: 7. CDR3 size: 14 residues. CDR1 is LNHDA, CDR2 SQIVND, per germline (reference sequence). The CDR3: CASSYDGTGNGYTF. The CDR3, as DNA: TGTGCCAGTAGTTATGATGGGACAGGGAATGGCTACACCTTC.

The chain links TRBV6-5 to TRBJ1-2; no firm D call. The CDR3 covers 14 residues. V was pared by 0 bases and J by 3 bases, with 8 bases between. Germline V lookup: CDR1 MNHEY, CDR2 SVGAGI. In DNA form, the CDR3 reads TGTGCCAGCAGTTACTCGACCGCCTACTATGGCTACACCTTC. Its translation: CASSYSTAYYGYTF.

This clone appeared once. The chain carries TRBV6-6 and TRBJ2-7; D perhaps matches TRBD1 (5 bases). Deletions cut 1 base from V and 3 bases from J, with 13 bases between. CDR3 size: 15 residues. The germline V gene has CDR1 MNHNY and CDR2 SVGAGI (reference sequence). As DNA, the CDR3 is TGTGCCAGCAGTTACTGGGGCAGGACGTTCTACGAGCAGTACTTC. Amino acid sequence: CASSYWGRTFYEQYF.

The rearrangement uses TRBV6-1 and TRBJ2-5; D is undetermined. The CDR3 is made up of 13 amino acids. V was shortened by 1 base and J by 4 bases, with 7 bases between the two germline ends. The germline V gene has CDR1 MNHNS and CDR2 SASEGT. DNA for the CDR3: TGTGCCAGCAGTGAAGGGGCCCCAGAGACCCAGTACTTC. It translates to CASSEGAPETQYF.

The CDR3 is CASSHDGLAGGDTQYF. CDR3 nucleotides: TGTGCCAGCAGCCACGACGGCCTAGCGGGGGGAGATACGCAGTATTTT. The rearrangement joins TRBV5-6 to TRBJ2-3; TRBD2 matches 11 bases. The V and J ends lost 4 bases and 5 bases, in that order; junction bases with no gene match: 9. Germline V gives CDR1 SGHDT, CDR2 YYEEEE. The CDR3 length is 16 residues.

J is TRBJ2-1 and V is TRBV5-6; no firm D call. The CDR3 is 13 amino acids. The germline V gene has CDR1 SGHDT and CDR2 YYEEEE. Trimming stripped 2 bases from V and 14 bases from J, with 17 bases between. The CDR3 reads CASSFGDLYVKFF. CDR3 coding DNA: TGTGCCAGCAGCTTTGGCGACCTCTATGTGAAGTTCTTC. The full variable domain, rest sourced from reference TRBV5-6 and TRBJ2-1, is DAGVTQSPTHLIKTRGQQVTLRCSPKSGHDTVSWYQQALGQGPQFIFQYYEEEERQRGNFPDRFSGHQFPNYSSELNVNALLLGDSALYLCASSFGDLYVKFFGPGTRLTVL.

This sequence joins TRBV11-3 and TRBJ2-1; D ambiguous. V lost 5 bases, J lost 8 bases, and 16 bases lay in between. There are 14 residues in the CDR3. From germline, CDR1 is SGHNT and CDR2 YENEEA. DNA of the CDR3: TGTGCCAGCAGCCCTCGGACCCCTGGGGATGAGCAGTTCTTC. Its protein is CASSPRTPGDEQFF.

The J gene is TRBJ1-2, the V gene TRBV6-1, with 7 positions matching TRBD1. V lost 5 bases and J lost 7; bases outside the gene matches: 4. CDR1 and CDR2 (germline): MNHNS, SASEGT. This CDR3 has 12 residues. CDR3 residues: CASSWTGRGYTF. The CDR3 DNA follows: TGTGCCAGCAGTTGGACAGGTCGTGGCTACACCTTC.

J is TRBJ2-7 and V is TRBV6-5; D is possibly TRBD2 (6 bases). Looked up from germline, CDR1 is MNHEY and CDR2 is SVGAGI. V shed 5 bases and J shed 3 bases, with 11 bases lying between them. The CDR3 consists of 13 residues. The CDR3 here is CASSGGINYEQYF. CDR3 DNA: TGTGCCAGCAGTGGGGGGATCAACTACGAGCAGTACTTC.

The chain employs TRBV18 and TRBJ2-7, with D tentatively TRBD1 or TRBD2 (5 bases each). V lost 6 bases and J lost 0, with 12 bases in between. CDR1 is KGHSH and CDR2 is LQKENI in the germline V gene. The CDR3 covers 14 residues. The CDR3 DNA reads as TGTGCCAGCTCGAGGGACCGAAGCTCCTACGAGCAGTACTTC. It encodes CASSRDRSSYEQYF.

V and J are TRBV7-6 and TRBJ1-1, with D tentatively TRBD1 (5 bases). The CDR3 sequence is 12 residues long. Germline CDR1 and CDR2: SGHVS and FNYEAQ. The germline V and J ends were trimmed by 4 bases and 6 bases, with 9 bases remaining between them. CDR3 sequence (DNA): TGTGCCAGCAGCTCCAGGGTCTCTGAAGCTTTCTTT. Translation: CASSSRVSEAFF. Variable domain in full (rest from reference TRBV7-6 and TRBJ1-1): GAGVSQSPRYKVTKRGQDVALRCDPISGHVSLYWYRQALGQGPEFLTYFNYEAQQDKSGLPNDRFSAERPEGSISTLTIQRTEQRDSAMYRCASSSRVSEAFFGQGTRLTVV.

The chain carries TRBV2 and TRBJ1-1; D possibly corresponds to TRBD1 (5 bases). Germline V gene sequence: CDR1 SNHLY, CDR2 FYNNEI. The ends were cut back, 2 bases at V and 2 bases at J, with 9 bases in the middle. The CDR3 contains 14 residues. The CDR3 DNA reads as TGTGCCAGCAGTGAAAGGCAGGGTAACACTGAAGCTTTCTTT. Translation: CASSERQGNTEAFF.

The chain couples TRBV5-1 to TRBJ2-7; possibly TRBD1 for D (5 bases). With 5 bases removed from V and 2 bases from J, the gap between germline ends came to 17 bases. This CDR3 spans 15 amino acids. CDR1 SGHRS and CDR2 YFSETQ come from the germline V gene. Here the CDR3 DNA reads TGCGCCAGCAGGGTTTTAGGTTCAGGGCCCTACGAGCAGTACTTC. This translates into CASRVLGSGPYEQYF.

This clone was detected only once. The genes are TRBV6-1 and TRBJ1-2; D gene unclear. The CDR3 is made up of 13 amino acids. The V end lost 5 bases, the J end lost 4 bases, and 11 bases lay between the germline ends. Germline CDR1 is MNHNS and CDR2 is SASEGT. CDR3 DNA sequence: TGTGCCAGCAGTTTTGGGCGAGGCTATGGCTACACCTTC. The encoded protein is CASSFGRGYGYTF.

The chain is built from TRBV7-6 and TRBJ1-4; a possible D gene is TRBD1 (5 bases). V was shortened by 6 bases and J by 4 bases, with 12 bases between the two germline ends. The CDR3 extends over 14 amino acids. Germline-derived CDR1 and CDR2 are SGHVS and FNYEAQ. The CDR3 is CASSRDGNNEKLFF. CDR3 in DNA: TGTGCCAGCAGTCGGGACGGAAATAATGAAAAACTGTTTTTT.

The chain uses TRBV5-6 and TRBJ1-2; D is unresolved. Germline lookup yields CDR1 SGHDT and CDR2 YYEEEE. V lost 1 base, J lost 3 bases, and 10 bases lay in between. This CDR3 spans 14 amino acids. CDR3 region: CASSLRAHHYGYTF. As DNA, the CDR3 is TGTGCCAGCAGCTTGAGGGCCCACCACTATGGCTACACCTTC.

This chain links TRBV5-8 with TRBJ2-5; 9 bases map to TRBD2. The CDR3 runs 15 residues. Germline V gene sequence: CDR1 SGHTS, CDR2 YDEGEE. V shed 5 bases, J shed 2 bases, and the junction held 7 bases outside the gene matches. CDR3 sequence: CASSFGTSQQETQYF. In DNA form, the CDR3 reads TGTGCCAGCAGTTTCGGGACTAGCCAACAAGAGACCCAGTACTTC.

The chain combines TRBV27 with TRBJ2-3, with D possibly matching TRBD2 (6 bases). The CDR3 covers 14 residues. In germline, CDR1 is MNHEY, CDR2 SMNVEV (reference sequence). Trimming took off 5 bases at V and 5 bases at J, with 14 bases between the two ends. The CDR3 DNA reads TGTGCCAGCAGTGTCGGGACTGTGGGAGATACGCAGTATTTT. It encodes CASSVGTVGDTQYF.

A single count supports this clone. The junction departs from germline at one end; a sequencing error may be responsible. Other nucleotide sequences in the sample specify the same CDR3. The J gene is TRBJ2-7, the V gene TRBV6-5; 8 nucleotides agree with TRBD2. Germline assignment: CDR1 MNHEY and CDR2 SVGAGI. The CDR3 totals 16 residues. Here the CDR3 reads CASSYSFAGGPYEQYF. CDR3 DNA sequence: TGTGCCAGCAGCTACTCGTTTGCGGGAGGTCCCTACGAGCAGTACTTC.

With regard to this clone: This same CDR3 is encoded by further DNA sequences in the sample. The chain is built from TRBV7-9 and TRBJ1-6, with no clear D. The CDR3 runs 14 residues. Between the trimmed V and J ends, which lost 1 base and 4 bases, there was a span of 5 bases. Looked up from germline, CDR1 is SEHNR and CDR2 is FQNEAQ (reference sequence). This chain's CDR3 is CASSLEQYNSPLHF. Here the CDR3 DNA reads TGTGCCAGCAGCTTAGAACAATATAATTCACCCCTCCACTTT.

J is TRBJ2-7 and V is TRBV6-5; no clear D. CDR1 and CDR2 from the germline V gene are MNHEY and SVGAGI. The CDR3 consists of 15 residues. Trimming took 0 bases from V and 2 from J, leaving 11 bases between them. The CDR3 region is CASSYSSGLAYEQYF. CDR3 sequence (DNA): TGTGCCAGCAGTTACTCCTCAGGTCTTGCCTACGAGCAGTACTTC.

A remark on this clone: This same CDR3 is encoded by further DNA sequences in the sample. The chain carries TRBV6-1 and TRBJ2-5, with unresolved D. The germline gives CDR1 MNHNS, CDR2 SASEGT. The V end was cut by 5 bases, the J end by 5 bases, with 9 bases between. The CDR3 has 12 residues. The CDR3 region is CASSLDRETQYF. For the CDR3, the DNA is TGTGCCAGCAGTTTAGACCGGGAGACCCAGTACTTC.

J is TRBJ1-6 and V is TRBV9, with D possibly TRBD1 on 6 matching bases. The CDR3 consists of 16 residues. The V end was cut by 0 bases, the J end by 7 bases, with 14 bases between. CDR1 is SGDLS, CDR2 YYNGEE, per germline. Written as DNA, the CDR3 is TGTGCCAGCAGCGTAGGACAACTTAGGGGGAATTCACCCCTCCACTTT. Encoded protein: CASSVGQLRGNSPLHF. Full variable domain (outside the CDR3, taken from reference TRBV9 and TRBJ1-6): DSGVTQTPKHLITATGQRVTLRCSPRSGDLSVYWYQQSLDQGLQFLIQYYNGEERAKGNILERFSAQQFPDLHSELNLSSLELGDSALYFCASSVGQLRGNSPLHFGNGTRLTVT.

J is TRBJ2-3 and V is TRBV2; TRBD1 matches at 8 bases. Germline trimming cut 1 base from V and 2 bases from J; bases unmatched to any gene: 5. The germline V gene has CDR1 SNHLY and CDR2 FYNNEI. CDR3 length equals 16 residues. CDR3 loop: CASSEETGAYTDTQYF. DNA for the CDR3: TGTGCCAGCAGTGAAGAGACAGGGGCCTACACAGATACGCAGTATTTT.